These 30 T cell receptor beta chains share one sample of origin, sequenced in a study of technical replicates of blood from four donors. The assay was immunoSEQ multiplex PCR, and TCRdb's table has in-frame clones only and misses some. The table lists 100,000 or so clones, over 90% of them singletons. Sequencing input: T cells isolated from PBMCs. These receptor sequences come from a human donor in good health.

Worth noting for this clone: One end of the junction does not line up with germline, which may come from a read error. The V call is TRBV5-1, the J call TRBJ2-5; perhaps TRBD2 as D (7 bases). This CDR3 comprises 16 residues. Germline V gene data show CDR1 as SGHRS and CDR2 as YFSETQ. CDR3 coding DNA: TGTGCCAGCAGCTTGGGGGCGCGGGGGAATCAAGAGACCCAGTACTTC. It yields the protein CASSLGARGNQETQYF.

The chain uses TRBV29-1 and TRBJ1-1; D gene uncertain. This CDR3 is 11 amino acids long. Germline lookup yields CDR1 SQVTM and CDR2 ANQGSEA. V was shortened by 7 bases and J by 6 bases, with 12 bases between the two germline ends. This CDR3 is CSAMPGAEAFF. The CDR3 nucleotides read TGCAGCGCTATGCCCGGTGCTGAAGCTTTCTTT.

The CDR3 region is CASSFTGQGLTDTQYF. CDR3 DNA: TGTGCCAGCAGCTTCACTGGACAGGGCCTCACAGATACGCAGTATTTT. The V and J genes are TRBV7-9 and TRBJ2-3, with TRBD1 matching over 8 bases. CDR3 size: 16 residues. Germline lookup yields CDR1 SEHNR and CDR2 FQNEAQ (reference sequence). V dropped 3 bases and J dropped 2; count of bases not matched to a gene: 7.

The chain couples TRBV5-1 to TRBJ2-1, with D perhaps matching TRBD1 (6 bases). Looked up from germline, CDR1 is SGHRS and CDR2 is YFSETQ. V was pared by 2 bases and J by 8 bases, with 17 bases between. CDR3 size: 15 residues. For the CDR3, the DNA is TGCGCCAGCAGCTTTACAGGGTTTACTACCGATGAGCAGTTCTTC. Protein sequence: CASSFTGFTTDEQFF.

This chain connects TRBV6-6 to TRBJ2-2; TRBD1 might be the D (7 bases). The CDR3 consists of 15 residues. CDR1 and CDR2 from the germline V gene are MNHNY and SVGAGI (reference sequence). Trimming pared 5 bases from V and 6 bases from J, leaving 16 bases between. The CDR3 sequence: CASSHPGGRAGELFF. Written as DNA, the CDR3 is TGTGCCAGCAGTCATCCAGGGGGGCGGGCCGGGGAGCTGTTTTTT.

Only one count was recorded for this clone. This chain uses TRBV18 with TRBJ1-2; TRBD1 is a possible D gene (6 bases). The CDR3 has 13 residues. V dropped 5 bases and J dropped 2 bases, with 9 bases sitting between them. Germline V gene data show CDR1 as KGHSH and CDR2 as LQKENI. The CDR3 loop reads CASSIDRNYGYTF. The CDR3, as DNA: TGTGCCAGCTCAATAGACAGGAACTATGGCTACACCTTC.

The CDR3 reads CASSPPWVGRGYTF. CDR3 DNA sequence: TGTGCCAGCTCACCACCGTGGGTAGGGAGAGGCTACACCTTC. This sequence joins TRBV18 and TRBJ1-2; D remains ambiguous. V was shortened by 0 bases and J by 8 bases, with 13 bases between the two germline ends. The CDR3 sequence is 14 residues long. Per germline, CDR1 KGHSH and CDR2 LQKENI.

This rearrangement joins TRBV6-5 to TRBJ1-1; D not resolved. The CDR3 totals 13 residues. V lost 0 bases and J lost 5, with 7 bases in between. Germline V CDR1 and CDR2: MNHEY, SVGAGI. CDR3: CASSYSVGTEAFF. The CDR3 coding sequence is TGTGCCAGCAGTTACTCGGTCGGGACTGAAGCTTTCTTT.

This rearrangement joins TRBV5-1 to TRBJ2-3, with 8 bases fitting TRBD2. Per germline, CDR1 SGHRS and CDR2 YFSETQ. CDR3 length equals 15 residues. With V trimmed by 4 bases and J by 0 bases, 4 bases remained unmatched. In DNA, the CDR3 is TGCGCCAGCAGCGTAGCGGGGCAGAGCACAGATACGCAGTATTTT. It encodes CASSVAGQSTDTQYF.

This clone was counted once. The CDR3 loop is CASSPTGTGGLGYTF. DNA of the CDR3: TGTGCCAGCAGTCCAACCGGGACAGGGGGCCTTGGCTACACCTTC. The V call is TRBV27, the J call TRBJ1-2; 12 positions agree with TRBD1. CDR3 size: 15 residues. With 5 bases clipped from V and 7 bases from J, the junction kept 8 bases outside the gene matches. Germline V CDR1 and CDR2: MNHEY, SMNVEV (reference sequence).

The chain joins TRBV4-1 to TRBJ2-5, with D possibly matching TRBD2 (5 bases). V was shortened by 0 bases and J by 4 bases, with 12 bases between the two germline ends. Germline V gene sequence: CDR1 MGHRA, CDR2 YSYEKL. The length of the CDR3 is 15 residues. The CDR3 protein is CASSQDGLATETQYF. The DNA of the CDR3 is TGCGCCAGCAGCCAAGATGGGCTAGCAACAGAGACCCAGTACTTC.

The chain combines TRBV11-3 with TRBJ1-2; the D gene is possibly TRBD1 (6 bases). The germline V and J ends were trimmed by 0 bases and 2 bases, with 13 bases remaining between them. This CDR3 is built from 16 residues. Germline values: CDR1 SGHNT, CDR2 YENEEA. The CDR3, as DNA: TGTGCCAGCAGCTTAGAAGGTATGGACAGAAACTATGGCTACACCTTC. Residues: CASSLEGMDRNYGYTF.

CDR3 coding DNA: TGTGCCAGCAGCCAGAAAGGGGGCAGGGCTGAAGCTTTCTTT. This codes for CASSQKGGRAEAFF. The V call is TRBV7-9, the J call TRBJ1-1; 7 nucleotides agree with TRBD1. V gave up 5 bases and J gave up 6 bases; unmatched junction bases: 9. The CDR3 length is 14 residues. Germline-derived CDR1 and CDR2 are SEHNR and FQNEAQ (reference sequence).

The chain couples TRBV30 to TRBJ2-7, with D possibly being TRBD1 (5 bases). V dropped 3 bases and J dropped 4 bases, with 7 bases sitting between them. The CDR3 spans 11 residues. Germline V lookup: CDR1 GTSNPN, CDR2 SVGIG (reference sequence). DNA of the CDR3: TGTGCCTGGAGAACAGGATACGAGCAGTACTTC. Amino acid sequence: CAWRTGYEQYF.

V gene TRBV28 combines with J gene TRBJ2-1, with unresolved D. The germline V gene encodes CDR1 MDHEN and CDR2 SYDVKM. V gave up 2 bases and J gave up 8 bases, with 7 bases separating them. This CDR3 comprises 12 residues. The chain's CDR3 is CASSLAYYEQFF. In DNA, the CDR3 is TGTGCCAGCAGTTTAGCGTATTATGAGCAGTTCTTC. The whole variable domain, remainder taken from reference TRBV28 and TRBJ2-1, is DVKVTQSSRYLVKRTGEKVFLECVQDMDHENMFWYRQDPGLGLRLIYFSYDVKMKEKGDIPEGYSVSREKKERFSLILESASTNQTSMYLCASSLAYYEQFFGPGTRLTVL.

J is TRBJ2-3 and V is TRBV7-2; 11 bases match TRBD2. With 1 base clipped from V and 11 bases from J, the junction kept 14 bases outside the gene matches. The CDR3 is 17 residues long. Germline-derived CDR1 and CDR2 are SGHTA and FQGNSA. This CDR3 reads CASSLVGTSGANVVQYF. CDR3 DNA sequence: TGTGCCAGCAGCTTAGTAGGGACTAGCGGAGCCAATGTGGTGCAGTATTTT.

The rearrangement joins TRBV14 to TRBJ2-7, with TRBD1 matching over 7 bases. V lost 1 base and J lost 7; bases outside the gene matches: 7. The CDR3 length is 14 residues. Germline CDR1 SGHDN, CDR2 FVKESK. Here the CDR3 DNA reads TGTGCCAGCAGCCAAGGGAACAGGGGCCTGGAGCAGTACTTC. Its translation is CASSQGNRGLEQYF. Together with reference TRBV14 and TRBJ2-7, the CDR3 gives the full variable domain: EAGVTQFPSHSVIEKGQTVTLRCDPISGHDNLYWYRRVMGKEIKFLLHFVKESKQDESGMPNNRFLAERTGGTYSTLKVQPAELEDSGVYFCASSQGNRGLEQYFGPGTRLTVT.

The rearrangement joins TRBV28 to TRBJ1-3, with unresolved D. The CDR3 totals 15 residues. Between the trimmed V and J ends, which lost 6 bases and 4 bases, there was a span of 16 bases. Germline V lookup: CDR1 MDHEN, CDR2 SYDVKM. DNA of the CDR3: TGTGCCAGCAGCATACCAAGAGGCCGAGGAAACACCATATATTTT. As protein: CASSIPRGRGNTIYF.

This clone appeared once. This sequence joins TRBV29-1 and TRBJ2-5; 8 bases fit TRBD2. Germline V CDR1 and CDR2: SQVTM, ANQGSEA. This CDR3 comprises 13 residues. V lost 7 bases, J lost 5 bases, and 9 bases stayed unmatched. The DNA of the CDR3 is TGCAGCGCCATAAGGCCGGGAGGGGAGACCCAGTACTTC. Amino acid sequence: CSAIRPGGETQYF.

This chain joins TRBV11-3 and TRBJ2-3; D is possibly TRBD2 (6 bases). The length of the CDR3 is 15 residues. With 6 bases removed from V and 0 bases from J, the gap between germline ends came to 13 bases. Germline V gene sequence: CDR1 SGHNT, CDR2 YENEEA. The CDR3 DNA is TGTGCCAGCAGGGGGGGAGACGTTAGCACAGATACGCAGTATTTT. Residues: CASRGGDVSTDTQYF.

The rearrangement links TRBV19 to TRBJ1-4; the D gene is possibly TRBD1 (6 bases). The CDR3 spans 16 residues. Per the germline V gene, CDR1 is LNHDA and CDR2 is SQIVND (reference sequence). Trimming left V 7 bases short and J 0 bases short, with 15 bases between. CDR3 loop: CASTRTASATNEKLFF. The CDR3 DNA reads TGTGCCAGTACCCGGACAGCTTCCGCAACTAATGAAAAACTGTTTTTT.

V usage is TRBV2 and J usage is TRBJ1-1, with D perhaps matching TRBD1 (5 bases). This CDR3 is built from 11 residues. Germline CDR1 is SNHLY and CDR2 is FYNNEI. The V and J ends lost 8 bases and 8 bases respectively, with 12 bases between them. The CDR3 spells CASLAGLEAFF. The CDR3 nucleotides are TGTGCCAGCCTTGCGGGACTGGAAGCTTTCTTT. The full variable domain, in which reference TRBV2 and TRBJ1-1 provide the parts outside the CDR3, is EPEVTQTPSHQVTQMGQEVILRCVPISNHLYFYWYRQILGQKVEFLVSFYNNEISEKSEIFDDQFSVERPDGSNFTLKIRSTKLEDSAMYFCASLAGLEAFFGQGTRLTVV.

The rearrangement links TRBV9 to TRBJ2-2; D possibly corresponds to TRBD2 (7 bases). The V gene's germline CDR1 is SGDLS and CDR2 YYNGEE. This CDR3 has 15 residues. Trimming shortened V by 3 bases and J by 8 bases, and 17 bases separated the two germline ends. The CDR3 sequence: CASSASRRGAGELFF. DNA of the CDR3: TGTGCCAGCAGCGCCTCACGTCGGGGGGCGGGGGAGCTGTTTTTT.

The chain is built from TRBV9 and TRBJ2-6, with 7 nucleotides matching TRBD2. The CDR3 sequence is 18 residues long. Trimming took 4 bases from V and 4 from J; bases not matched to a gene: 14. Germline V gene lookup returns CDR1 SGDLS and CDR2 YYNGEE. The DNA for the CDR3 is TGTGCCAGCAGCCCTAGGGGAGGGCTACGTTCCGGGGCCAACGTCCTGACTTTC. Its protein product is CASSPRGGLRSGANVLTF. The full variable domain, its missing parts supplied by reference TRBV9 and TRBJ2-6, is DSGVTQTPKHLITATGQRVTLRCSPRSGDLSVYWYQQSLDQGLQFLIQYYNGEERAKGNILERFSAQQFPDLHSELNLSSLELGDSALYFCASSPRGGLRSGANVLTFGAGSRLTVL.

This chain's CDR3 is CASSLYTAGATGNTIYF. Written as DNA, the CDR3 is TGTGCCAGCAGCTTATATACCGCAGGGGCAACTGGAAACACCATATATTTT. This chain joins TRBV11-2 and TRBJ1-3, with D possibly being TRBD1 (6 bases). Germline values: CDR1 SGHAT, CDR2 FQNNGV. The CDR3 consists of 17 residues. V was shortened by 2 bases and J by 2 bases, with 16 bases between the two germline ends.

The count of this clone is one. The chain uses TRBV5-1 and TRBJ2-3; tentatively, D is TRBD2 (6 bases). In germline, CDR1 is SGHRS, CDR2 YFSETQ. The CDR3 is made up of 13 amino acids. V dropped 0 bases and J dropped 6 bases, with 8 bases sitting between them. The CDR3 protein is CASSLAGGDTQYF. The CDR3 nucleotides are TGCGCCAGCAGCTTGGCCGGGGGTGATACGCAGTATTTT. The variable domain in full, with the rest retrieved from reference TRBV5-1 and TRBJ2-3, is KAGVTQTPRYLIKTRGQQVTLSCSPISGHRSVSWYQQTPGQGLQFLFEYFSETQRNKGNFPGRFSGRQFSNSRSEMNVSTLELGDSALYLCASSLAGGDTQYFGPGTRLTVL.

The chain is built from TRBV14 and TRBJ2-5; no firm D call. Germline V lookup: CDR1 SGHDN, CDR2 FVKESK. The CDR3 is made up of 16 amino acids. Trimming left V 0 bases short and J 5 bases short, with 16 bases between. The CDR3 region has the DNA TGTGCCAGCAGCCAAGATCGTTTGTACAGCTCTGAGACCCAGTACTTC. Its protein is CASSQDRLYSSETQYF. Together with reference TRBV14 and TRBJ2-5, the CDR3 gives the full variable domain: EAGVTQFPSHSVIEKGQTVTLRCDPISGHDNLYWYRRVMGKEIKFLLHFVKESKQDESGMPNNRFLAERTGGTYSTLKVQPAELEDSGVYFCASSQDRLYSSETQYFGPGTRLLVL.

This chain joins TRBV7-9 and TRBJ1-3; 8 positions agree with TRBD1. Trimming removed 2 bases from V and 4 bases from J; junction bases left unmatched: 7. CDR1 SEHNR and CDR2 FQNEAQ come from the germline V gene (reference sequence). The length of the CDR3 is 16 residues. CDR3 amino acids: CASSLRQGFSGNTIYF. In nucleotides, the CDR3 is TGTGCCAGCAGCTTAAGACAGGGGTTTTCCGGAAACACCATATATTTT.

This chain uses TRBV10-2 with TRBJ2-5; D is ambiguous. Trimming stripped 3 bases from V and 2 bases from J, with 7 bases between. The CDR3 has 13 amino acids. The germline V gene encodes CDR1 WSHSY and CDR2 SAAADI. In DNA form, the CDR3 reads TGCGCCAGCAGTGACAGTGTACAAGAGACCCAGTACTTC. This translates into CASSDSVQETQYF.

This chain links TRBV10-1 with TRBJ2-3; D unclear. The germline V and J ends were trimmed by 0 bases and 4 bases, with 11 bases remaining between them. The germline CDR1 and CDR2 sequences are WNHNN and SYGVQD (reference sequence). The CDR3 runs to 15 residues. The CDR3 protein is CASSESNYRADTQYF. The CDR3 nucleotides read TGCGCCAGCAGTGAGTCTAATTATCGGGCAGATACGCAGTATTTT.